This T cell receptor (beta chain) was captured in a study of metastatic and nonmetastatic thyroid tumors. Overall study context: The study looked at repertoires side by side in blood and in tumor or nodule tissue from malignant and benign thyroid patients. General study results and limits: In both blood and tumor samples, TCR beta diversity was reported significantly higher for malignant than benign nodules.

CDR3 size: 14 residues. Germline V gives CDR1 SEHNR, CDR2 FQNEAQ (reference sequence). The V segment lost 8 bases and the J segment 6 bases; nucleotides outside the gene matches: 7. Per the authors' pipeline: Between-group CDR3 differences, defined by clinicopathological status, yielded a distant-metastasis classifier for papillary thyroid cancer. TCRdb reassembled clones from the PCR reads with MiXCR. The V and J calls come from TCRdb's annotation, not from the publication. The sample carries 10,000 to 12,000 clones, 28% recorded once. No patient received treatment before thyroid surgery. Ten or more counts support this clone. Its antigen is as yet unknown.

The sample was tumor tissue. V usage is TRBV7-9 and J usage is TRBJ2-2; 9 bases line up with TRBD1. This receptor was identified in a male donor with papillary thyroid cancer or a benign thyroid nodule (not recorded which). Some clones in this sample may be carry-over from other donors' samples. In nucleotides, the CDR3 is TGTGCCAGCCAGGGGACAGGGTGGGCCGGGGAGCTGTTTTTT. Translated: CASQGTGWAGELFF.